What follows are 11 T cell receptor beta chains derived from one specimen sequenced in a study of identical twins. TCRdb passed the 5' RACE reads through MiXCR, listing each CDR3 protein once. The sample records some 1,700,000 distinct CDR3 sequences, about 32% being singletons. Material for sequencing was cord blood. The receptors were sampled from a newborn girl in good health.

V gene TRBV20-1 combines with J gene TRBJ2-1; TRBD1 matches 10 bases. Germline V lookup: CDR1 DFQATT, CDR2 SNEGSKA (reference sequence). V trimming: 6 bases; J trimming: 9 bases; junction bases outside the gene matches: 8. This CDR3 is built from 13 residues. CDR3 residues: CSAPSTGGTEQFF. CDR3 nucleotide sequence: TGCAGTGCGCCGTCGACAGGGGGCACTGAGCAGTTCTTC.

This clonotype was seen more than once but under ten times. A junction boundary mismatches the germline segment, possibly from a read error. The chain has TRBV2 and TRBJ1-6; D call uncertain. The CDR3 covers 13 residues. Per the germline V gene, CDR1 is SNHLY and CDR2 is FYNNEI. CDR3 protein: CASSVGMDSPLHF. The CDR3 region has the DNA TGTGCCAGCAGTGTGGGCATGGATTCGCCCCTCCACTTT.

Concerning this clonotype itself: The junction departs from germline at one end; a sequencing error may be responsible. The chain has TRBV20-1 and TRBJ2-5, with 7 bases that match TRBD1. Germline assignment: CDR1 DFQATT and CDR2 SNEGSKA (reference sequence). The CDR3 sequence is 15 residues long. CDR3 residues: CSARDPRGNGETQYF. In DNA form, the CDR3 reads TGCAGTGCAAGAGATCCCAGGGGGAACGGAGAGACCCAGTACTTC.

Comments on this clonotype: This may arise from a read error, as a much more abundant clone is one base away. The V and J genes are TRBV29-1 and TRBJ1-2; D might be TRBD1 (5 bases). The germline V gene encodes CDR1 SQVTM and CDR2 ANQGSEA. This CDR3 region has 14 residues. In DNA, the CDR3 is TGCGGCGTTGAATCGGGGGGTAAAAACTATGGCTACACCTTC. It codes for CGVESGGKNYGYTF.

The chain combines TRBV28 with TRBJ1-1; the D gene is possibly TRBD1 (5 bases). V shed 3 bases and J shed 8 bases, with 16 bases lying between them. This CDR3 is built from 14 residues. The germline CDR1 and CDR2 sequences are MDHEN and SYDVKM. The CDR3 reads CASSFRGGTWEAFF. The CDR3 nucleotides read TGTGCCAGCAGTTTTCGCGGGGGGACGTGGGAAGCTTTCTTT.

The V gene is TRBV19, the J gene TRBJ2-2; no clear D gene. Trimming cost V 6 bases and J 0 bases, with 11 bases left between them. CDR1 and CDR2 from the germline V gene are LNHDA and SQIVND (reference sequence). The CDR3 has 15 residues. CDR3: CASSPVISNTGELFF. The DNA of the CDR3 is TGTGCCAGTAGCCCTGTGATATCGAACACCGGGGAGCTGTTTTTT.

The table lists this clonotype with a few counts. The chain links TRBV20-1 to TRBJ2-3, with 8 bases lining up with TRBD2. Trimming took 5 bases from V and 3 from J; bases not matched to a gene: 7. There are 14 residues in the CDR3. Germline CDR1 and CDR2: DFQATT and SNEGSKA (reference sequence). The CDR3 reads CSAVSGSGTDTQYF. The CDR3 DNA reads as TGCAGTGCTGTAAGCGGGAGTGGTACAGATACGCAGTATTTT.

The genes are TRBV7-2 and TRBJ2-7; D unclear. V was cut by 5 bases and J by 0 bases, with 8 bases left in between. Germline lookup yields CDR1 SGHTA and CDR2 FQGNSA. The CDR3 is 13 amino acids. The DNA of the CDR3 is TGTGCCAGCAGCACCCCGGTCTCCTACGAGCAGTACTTC. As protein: CASSTPVSYEQYF.

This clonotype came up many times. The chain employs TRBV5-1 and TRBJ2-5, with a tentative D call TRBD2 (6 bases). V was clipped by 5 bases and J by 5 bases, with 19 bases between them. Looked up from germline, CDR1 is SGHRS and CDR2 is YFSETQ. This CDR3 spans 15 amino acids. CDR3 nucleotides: TGCGCCAGCAGGTCTCGTGGACTATTTGACGAGACCCAGTACTTC. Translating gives CASRSRGLFDETQYF. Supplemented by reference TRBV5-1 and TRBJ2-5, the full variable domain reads KAGVTQTPRYLIKTRGQQVTLSCSPISGHRSVSWYQQTPGQGLQFLFEYFSETQRNKGNFPGRFSGRQFSNSRSEMNVSTLELGDSALYLCASRSRGLFDETQYFGPGTRLLVL.

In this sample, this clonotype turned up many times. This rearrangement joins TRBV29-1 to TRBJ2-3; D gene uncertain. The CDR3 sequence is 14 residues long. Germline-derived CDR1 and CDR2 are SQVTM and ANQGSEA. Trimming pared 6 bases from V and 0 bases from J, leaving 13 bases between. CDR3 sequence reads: CSVGLGGSTDTQYF. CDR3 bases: TGCAGCGTGGGGTTGGGCGGTAGCACAGATACGCAGTATTTT.

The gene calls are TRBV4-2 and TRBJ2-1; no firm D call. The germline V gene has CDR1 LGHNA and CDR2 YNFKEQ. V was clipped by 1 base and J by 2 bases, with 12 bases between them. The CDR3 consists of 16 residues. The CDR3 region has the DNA TGTGCCAGCAGCCAAGGCGGTCTAGGTCCCTACAATGAGCAGTTCTTC. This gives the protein CASSQGGLGPYNEQFF.